Below, 20 T cell receptor beta chains from the same sample are listed, as sequenced in a study of T cell responses to AZD1222 COVID-19 vaccine. Assay: immunoSEQ multiplex PCR; the TCRdb copy retains only in-frame clones and omits some. The data hold about 76,000 clones, with 88% observed a single time. The sample in question was peripheral blood, obtained on day 0 of AZD1222 vaccination. The receptors were sampled from an adult in good health.

Worth noting for this clone: Other nucleotide sequences in the sample specify the same CDR3. The chain is built from TRBV4-1 and TRBJ1-5; no firm D call. V shed 0 bases and J shed 2 bases, with 11 bases lying between them. CDR1 is MGHRA, CDR2 YSYEKL, per germline. The length of the CDR3 is 16 residues. The DNA for the CDR3 is TGCGCCAGCAGCCAAGATGGAGGGATCGGCAATCAGCCCCAGCATTTT. Residues: CASSQDGGIGNQPQHF.

The chain uses TRBV12-5 and TRBJ2-3, with D unresolved. Germline lookup yields CDR1 LGHNT and CDR2 FRNRAP. This CDR3 has 16 residues. The ends were cut back, 0 bases at V and 0 bases at J, with 10 bases in the middle. CDR3 amino acids: CASGLVYSPSTDTQYF. DNA for the CDR3: TGTGCTAGTGGTTTGGTATATTCCCCTAGCACAGATACGCAGTATTTT.

V gene TRBV15 combines with J gene TRBJ2-5; no definite D call. The CDR3 totals 15 residues. Trimming left V 0 bases short and J 5 bases short, with 13 bases between. CDR1 LNHNV and CDR2 YYDKDF come from the germline V gene (reference sequence). The DNA of the CDR3 is TGTGCCACCAGCAGAGATCAGACGACGAGGGAGACCCAGTACTTC. Its translation is CATSRDQTTRETQYF.

The chain uses TRBV10-2 and TRBJ2-1, with 13 bases identical to TRBD2. The CDR3 is 20 amino acids. CDR1 WSHSY and CDR2 SAAADI come from the germline V gene. Unmatched junction bases numbered 12, after V lost 2 bases and J lost 2 bases. CDR3 residues: CASSEAARTSGGRPYNEQFF. DNA of the CDR3: TGCGCCAGCAGTGAGGCAGCAAGGACTAGCGGGGGTCGGCCCTACAATGAGCAGTTCTTC.

The rearrangement links TRBV15 to TRBJ1-1; no firm D call. The V end was cut by 1 base, the J end by 1 base, with 7 bases between. CDR3 size: 14 residues. Germline values: CDR1 LNHNV, CDR2 YYDKDF (reference sequence). CDR3 in amino acids: CATSRAGSNTEAFF. CDR3 bases: TGTGCCACCAGCAGAGCCGGGTCGAACACTGAAGCTTTCTTT. The full variable domain, with the rest looked up from reference TRBV15 and TRBJ1-1, is DAMVIQNPRYQVTQFGKPVTLSCSQTLNHNVMYWYQQKSSQAPKLLFHYYDKDFNNEADTPDNFQSRRPNTSFCFLDIRSPGLGDTAMYLCATSRAGSNTEAFFGQGTRLTVV.

Only a few counts were recorded for this clone. In nucleotides, the CDR3 is TGTGCCAGCAGCGTAGGACAGACCTCCTATAATTCACCCCTCCACTTT. Translating gives CASSVGQTSYNSPLHF. The gene calls are TRBV9 and TRBJ1-6, with D possibly being TRBD1 (5 bases). This CDR3 comprises 16 residues. Trimming took 0 bases from V and 0 from J, leaving 7 bases between them. Germline V gene data show CDR1 as SGDLS and CDR2 as YYNGEE. The whole variable domain, remainder taken from reference TRBV9 and TRBJ1-6, is DSGVTQTPKHLITATGQRVTLRCSPRSGDLSVYWYQQSLDQGLQFLIQYYNGEERAKGNILERFSAQQFPDLHSELNLSSLELGDSALYFCASSVGQTSYNSPLHFGNGTRLTVT.

The J gene is TRBJ1-6, the V gene TRBV7-2; possible D gene TRBD1, 6 bases. CDR1 and CDR2 (germline): SGHTA, FQGNSA. Deletions cut 4 bases from V and 7 bases from J, with 14 bases between. There are 15 residues in the CDR3. The CDR3 DNA reads TGTGCCAGCAGCTGGGGGCAGTCTGACAATTCACCCCTCCACTTT. Protein: CASSWGQSDNSPLHF.

This rearrangement joins TRBV9 to TRBJ2-5; tentatively, D is TRBD1 (5 bases). The CDR3 has 15 amino acids. Per the germline V gene, CDR1 is SGDLS and CDR2 is YYNGEE. V lost 0 bases to trimming and J lost 5 bases, with 14 bases between them. The CDR3 reads CASSVVGVVGETQYF. In nucleotides, the CDR3 is TGTGCCAGCAGCGTAGTAGGGGTAGTCGGGGAGACCCAGTACTTC.

The chain recombines TRBV7-8 with TRBJ1-5, with D possibly matching TRBD1 (6 bases). Trimming removed 1 base at V and 3 bases at J, with 10 bases between. The germline CDR1 and CDR2 sequences are SGHVS and FQNEAQ. The CDR3 length is 15 residues. The DNA of the CDR3 is TGTGCCAGCAGCTTAGTACAGGGAATCAATCAGCCCCAGCATTTT. This encodes CASSLVQGINQPQHF.

This clone was seen once. The chain recombines TRBV6-5 with TRBJ1-1; 7 nucleotides agree with TRBD1. This CDR3 region has 12 residues. CDR1 and CDR2 from the germline V gene are MNHEY and SVGAGI. Trimming cost V 6 bases and J 5 bases; bases outside gene matches: 3. The DNA for the CDR3 is TGTGCCAGCAGCAAACAGGGGACTGAAGCTTTCTTT. It specifies CASSKQGTEAFF.

This rearrangement joins TRBV24-1 to TRBJ2-7; the D gene could be TRBD1 or TRBD2 (6 bases each). Trimming left V 4 bases short and J 5 bases short, with 14 bases between. The CDR3 consists of 14 residues. Germline V gives CDR1 KGHDR, CDR2 SFDVKD. CDR3: CATSDTTRGDEQYF. CDR3 DNA: TGTGCCACCAGTGACACTACTAGGGGGGACGAGCAGTACTTC.

The rearrangement joins TRBV3-1 (or the pseudogene TRBV3-2) to TRBJ2-1; D is possibly TRBD1 (6 bases). Germline assignment: CDR1 LGHDT and CDR2 YNNKEL (reference sequence). V gave up 3 bases and J gave up 12 bases, with 18 bases separating them. The CDR3 is 14 residues long. For the CDR3, the DNA is TGTGCCAGCAGCCAGAGCCAGACTGGGGGCGGGCAGTTCTTC. This sequence encodes CASSQSQTGGGQFF.

The rearrangement joins TRBV11-3 to TRBJ2-2; TRBD2 agrees at 7 bases. Looked up from germline, CDR1 is SGHNT and CDR2 is YENEEA. With V trimmed by 0 bases and J by 6 bases, 4 bases remained unmatched. CDR3 length: 15 amino acids. The DNA of the CDR3 is TGTGCCAGCAGCTTAGATTGGGGGGGATCCGGGGAGCTGTTTTTT. It is translated as CASSLDWGGSGELFF.

The V call is TRBV9, the J call TRBJ2-2, with TRBD2 identical over 7 bases. CDR1 SGDLS and CDR2 YYNGEE come from the germline V gene. The V gene end was trimmed by 1 base and the J gene end by 6 bases; junction bases not matched to a gene: 6. This CDR3 spans 15 amino acids. CDR3 residues: CASSVLAEGPGELFF. CDR3 DNA sequence: TGTGCCAGCAGCGTACTAGCGGAAGGCCCCGGGGAGCTGTTTTTT.

This chain uses TRBV5-1 with TRBJ2-7, with 10 bases that match TRBD2. CDR1 is SGHRS, CDR2 YFSETQ, per germline. The junction had 5 bases not matched to a gene; V was cut back by 3 bases and J by 5 bases. The CDR3 covers 14 residues. CDR3 DNA sequence: TGCGCCAGCAGCTGGGGGACTAGCGCGAACGAGCAGTACTTC. Its translation is CASSWGTSANEQYF.

V usage is TRBV18 and J usage is TRBJ2-3; 9 bases map to TRBD1. Germline V gene data show CDR1 as KGHSH and CDR2 as LQKENI. This CDR3 is 17 amino acids long. After removal of 0 bases from V and 4 bases from J, the junction contained 8 bases not matched to a gene. CDR3 in DNA: TGTGCCAGCTCACCACCCAGGACAGGGGTTGACGCAGATACGCAGTATTTT. Translating it yields CASSPPRTGVDADTQYF.

The chain carries TRBV6-6 and TRBJ1-6, with 7 bases identical to TRBD1. The V and J ends lost 6 bases and 6 bases, in that order; junction bases with no gene match: 5. The CDR3 length is 14 residues. Germline loops: CDR1 MNHNY, CDR2 SVGAGI (reference sequence). For the CDR3, the DNA is TGTGCCAGCAGACCGGGACAGACTAATTCACCCCTCCACTTT. This sequence encodes CASRPGQTNSPLHF.

The chain links TRBV19 to TRBJ1-2, with D possibly being TRBD1 (6 bases). Germline V lookup: CDR1 LNHDA, CDR2 SQIVND (reference sequence). CDR3 size: 12 residues. The ends were cut back, 4 bases at V and 6 bases at J, with 9 bases in the middle. CDR3: CASSTHRDGYTF. CDR3 DNA sequence: TGTGCCAGTAGTACGCACAGGGATGGCTACACCTTC.

This rearrangement joins TRBV15 to TRBJ2-5, with TRBD1 matching over 7 bases. The ends lost 5 bases at V and 2 bases at J; junction bases unmatched: 11. The CDR3 is 16 amino acids. The germline V gene encodes CDR1 LNHNV and CDR2 YYDKDF (reference sequence). The chain's CDR3 is CATSGRYGTEQETQYF. The CDR3 nucleotides are TGTGCCACCAGCGGGCGTTACGGGACAGAACAAGAGACCCAGTACTTC.

The gene calls are TRBV3-1 (or the pseudogene TRBV3-2) and TRBJ1-1; D remains ambiguous. The CDR3 has 14 residues. Trimming removed 0 bases from V and 8 bases from J, with 13 bases in between. Germline CDR1 is LGHDT and CDR2 is YNNKEL (reference sequence). In DNA form, the CDR3 reads TGTGCCAGCAGCCAAGATGGTGGAGCCCGCGAAGCTTTCTTT. Its protein product is CASSQDGGAREAFF.